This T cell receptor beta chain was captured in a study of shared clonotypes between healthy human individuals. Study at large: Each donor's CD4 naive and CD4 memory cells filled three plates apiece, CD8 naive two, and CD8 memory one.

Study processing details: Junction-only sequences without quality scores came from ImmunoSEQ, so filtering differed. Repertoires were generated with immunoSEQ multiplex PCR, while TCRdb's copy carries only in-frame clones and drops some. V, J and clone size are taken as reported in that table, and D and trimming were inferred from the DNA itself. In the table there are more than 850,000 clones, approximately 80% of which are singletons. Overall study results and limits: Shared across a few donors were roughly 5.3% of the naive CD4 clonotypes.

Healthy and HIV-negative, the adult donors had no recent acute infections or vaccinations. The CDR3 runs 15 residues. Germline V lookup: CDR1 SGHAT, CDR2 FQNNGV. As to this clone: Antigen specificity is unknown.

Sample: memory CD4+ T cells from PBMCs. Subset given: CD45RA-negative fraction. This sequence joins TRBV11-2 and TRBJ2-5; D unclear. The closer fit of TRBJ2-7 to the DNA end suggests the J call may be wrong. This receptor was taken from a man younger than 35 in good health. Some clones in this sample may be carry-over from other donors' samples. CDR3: CASSLHSIVPYEQYF. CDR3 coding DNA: TGTGCCAGCAGCTTGCACTCCATAGTTCCCTACGAGCAGTACTTC.